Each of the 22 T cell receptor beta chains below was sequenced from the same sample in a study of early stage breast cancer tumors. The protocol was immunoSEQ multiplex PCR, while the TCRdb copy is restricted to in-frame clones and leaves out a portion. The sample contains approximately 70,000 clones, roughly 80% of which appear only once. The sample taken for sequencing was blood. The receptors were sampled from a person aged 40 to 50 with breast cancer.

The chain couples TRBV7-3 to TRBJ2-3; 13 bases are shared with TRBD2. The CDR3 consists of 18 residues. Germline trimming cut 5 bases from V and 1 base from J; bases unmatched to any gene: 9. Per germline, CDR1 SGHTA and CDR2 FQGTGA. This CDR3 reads CASSLIGTSGERTDTQYF. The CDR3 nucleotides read TGTGCCAGCAGCCTGATCGGGACTAGCGGGGAACGCACAGATACGCAGTATTTT.

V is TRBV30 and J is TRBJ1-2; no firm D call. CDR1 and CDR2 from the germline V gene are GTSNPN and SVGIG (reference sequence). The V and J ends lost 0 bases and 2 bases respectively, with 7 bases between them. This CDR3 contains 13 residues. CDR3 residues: CAWSVWENYGYTF. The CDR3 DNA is TGTGCCTGGAGTGTATGGGAGAACTATGGCTACACCTTC.

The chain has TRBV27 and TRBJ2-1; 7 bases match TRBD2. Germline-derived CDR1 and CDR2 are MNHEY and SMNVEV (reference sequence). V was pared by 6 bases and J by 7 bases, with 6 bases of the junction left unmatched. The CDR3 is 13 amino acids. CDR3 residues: CASSSGAGNEQFF. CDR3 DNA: TGTGCCAGCAGCTCCGGAGCGGGGAATGAGCAGTTCTTC.

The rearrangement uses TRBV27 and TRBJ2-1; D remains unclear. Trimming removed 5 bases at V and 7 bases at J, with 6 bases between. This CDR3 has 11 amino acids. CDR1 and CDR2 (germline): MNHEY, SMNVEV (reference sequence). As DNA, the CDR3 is TGTGCCAGCAGTCCTGGGAATGAGCAGTTCTTC. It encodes CASSPGNEQFF.

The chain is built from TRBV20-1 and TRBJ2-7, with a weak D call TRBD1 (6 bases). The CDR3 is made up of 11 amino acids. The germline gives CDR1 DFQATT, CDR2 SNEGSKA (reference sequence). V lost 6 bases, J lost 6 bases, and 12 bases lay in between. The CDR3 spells CSAQGTGEQYF. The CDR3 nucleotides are TGCAGTGCCCAGGGGACGGGCGAGCAGTACTTC.

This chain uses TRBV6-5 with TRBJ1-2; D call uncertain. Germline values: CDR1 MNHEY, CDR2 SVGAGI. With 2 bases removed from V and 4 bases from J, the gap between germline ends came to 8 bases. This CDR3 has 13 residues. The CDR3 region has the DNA TGTGCCAGCAGTTACGAGGCAGGCTATGGCTACACCTTC. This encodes CASSYEAGYGYTF.

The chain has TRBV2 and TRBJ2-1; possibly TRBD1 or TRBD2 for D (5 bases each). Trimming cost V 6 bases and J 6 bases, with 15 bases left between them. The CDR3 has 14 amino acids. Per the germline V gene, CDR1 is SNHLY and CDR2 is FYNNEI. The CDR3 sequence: CASSRGVFSNEQFF. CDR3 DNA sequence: TGTGCCAGCAGCAGAGGGGTCTTTTCCAATGAGCAGTTCTTC.

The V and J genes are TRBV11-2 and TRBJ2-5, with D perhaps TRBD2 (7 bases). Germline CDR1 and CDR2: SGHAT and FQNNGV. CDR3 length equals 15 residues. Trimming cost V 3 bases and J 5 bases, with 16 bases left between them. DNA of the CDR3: TGTGCCAGCAGCTTGGGGGGGGGCACTTTTGAGACCCAGTACTTC. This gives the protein CASSLGGGTFETQYF.

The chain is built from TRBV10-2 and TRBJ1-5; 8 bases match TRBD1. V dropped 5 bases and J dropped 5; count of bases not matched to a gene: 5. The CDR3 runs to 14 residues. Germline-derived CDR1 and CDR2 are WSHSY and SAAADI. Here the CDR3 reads CASSFGQGDQPQHF. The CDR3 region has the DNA TGCGCCAGCAGTTTCGGACAGGGCGATCAGCCCCAGCATTTT.

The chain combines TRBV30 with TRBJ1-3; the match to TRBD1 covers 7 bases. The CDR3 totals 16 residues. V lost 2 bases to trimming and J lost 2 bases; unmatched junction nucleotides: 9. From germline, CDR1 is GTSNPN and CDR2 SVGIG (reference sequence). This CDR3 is CAWSKGAGEAGNTIYF. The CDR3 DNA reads TGTGCCTGGAGTAAGGGGGCAGGGGAAGCTGGAAACACCATATATTTT. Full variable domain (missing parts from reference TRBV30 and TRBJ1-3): SQTIHQWPATLVQPVGSPLSLECTVEGTSNPNLYWYRQAAGRGLQLLFYSVGIGQISSEVPQNLSASRPQDRQFILSSKKLLLSDSGFYLCAWSKGAGEAGNTIYFGEGSWLTVV.

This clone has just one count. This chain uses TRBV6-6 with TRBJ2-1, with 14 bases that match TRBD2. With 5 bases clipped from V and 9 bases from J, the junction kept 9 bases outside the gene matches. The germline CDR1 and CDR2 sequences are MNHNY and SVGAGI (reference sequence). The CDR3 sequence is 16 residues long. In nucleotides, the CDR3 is TGTGCCAGCAGTCGAAGGACTAGCGGGAGGTGGGGTGAGCAGTTCTTC. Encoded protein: CASSRRTSGRWGEQFF.

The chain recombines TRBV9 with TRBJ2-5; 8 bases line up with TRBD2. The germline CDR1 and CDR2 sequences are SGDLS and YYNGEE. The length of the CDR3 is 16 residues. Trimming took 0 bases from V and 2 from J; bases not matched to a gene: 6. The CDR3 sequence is CASSVGHSGIQETQYF. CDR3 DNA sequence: TGTGCCAGCAGCGTAGGTCATAGCGGGATTCAAGAGACCCAGTACTTC.

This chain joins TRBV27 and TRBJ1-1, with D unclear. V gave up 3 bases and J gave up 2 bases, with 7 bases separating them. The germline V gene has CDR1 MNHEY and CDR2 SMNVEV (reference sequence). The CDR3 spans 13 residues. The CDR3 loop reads CASSFAENTEAFF. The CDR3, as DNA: TGTGCCAGCAGTTTCGCAGAAAACACTGAAGCTTTCTTT.

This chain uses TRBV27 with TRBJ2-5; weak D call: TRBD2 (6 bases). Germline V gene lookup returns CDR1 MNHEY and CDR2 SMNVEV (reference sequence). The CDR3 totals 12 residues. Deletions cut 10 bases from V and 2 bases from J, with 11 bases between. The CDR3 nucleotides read TGTGCCATAGGACTATCTCAAGAGACCCAGTACTTC. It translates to CAIGLSQETQYF.

The CDR3 sequence: CASSERGLPFEQYF. The CDR3, as DNA: TGTGCCAGCAGCGAGCGAGGGTTACCTTTTGAGCAGTACTTC. The chain combines TRBV5-4 with TRBJ2-7; D may be TRBD2 (5 bases). Germline V gene data show CDR1 as SGHNT and CDR2 as YYREEE (reference sequence). Trimming took 4 bases from V and 7 from J, leaving 18 bases between them. The CDR3 length is 14 residues. The whole variable domain, remainder taken from reference TRBV5-4 and TRBJ2-7, is ETGVTQSPTHLIKTRGQQVTLRCSSQSGHNTVSWYQQALGQGPQFIFQYYREEENGRGNFPPRFSGLQFPNYSSELNVNALELDDSALYLCASSERGLPFEQYFGPGTRLTVT.

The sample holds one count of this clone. CDR3: CASSRLAGGQNEQYF. The CDR3 coding sequence is TGTGCCAGCAGTCGACTAGCGGGGGGCCAGAACGAGCAGTACTTC. V is TRBV2 and J is TRBJ2-7; 13 nucleotides line up with TRBD2. CDR1 SNHLY and CDR2 FYNNEI come from the germline V gene. The CDR3 runs 15 residues. After removal of 5 bases from V and 5 bases from J, the junction contained 6 bases not matched to a gene.

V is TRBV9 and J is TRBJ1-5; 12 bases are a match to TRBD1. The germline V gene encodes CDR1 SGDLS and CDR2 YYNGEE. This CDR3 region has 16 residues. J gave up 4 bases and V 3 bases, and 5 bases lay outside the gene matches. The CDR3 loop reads CASSAGQGAENQPQHF. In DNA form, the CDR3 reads TGTGCCAGCAGCGCGGGACAGGGGGCAGAGAATCAGCCCCAGCATTTT.

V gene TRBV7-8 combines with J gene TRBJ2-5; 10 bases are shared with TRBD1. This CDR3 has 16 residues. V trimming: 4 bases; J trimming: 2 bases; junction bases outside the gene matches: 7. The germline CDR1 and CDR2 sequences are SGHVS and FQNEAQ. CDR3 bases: TGTGCCAGCAGCTATGGACAGGGGGGAAGTCAAGAGACCCAGTACTTC. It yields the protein CASSYGQGGSQETQYF.

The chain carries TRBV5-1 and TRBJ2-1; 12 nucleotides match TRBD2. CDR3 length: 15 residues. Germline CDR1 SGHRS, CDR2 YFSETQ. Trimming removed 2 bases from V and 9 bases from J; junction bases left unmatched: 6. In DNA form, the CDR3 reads TGCGCCAGCAGCTTCCGGACTAGCGGGATCGGTGAGCAGTTCTTC. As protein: CASSFRTSGIGEQFF.

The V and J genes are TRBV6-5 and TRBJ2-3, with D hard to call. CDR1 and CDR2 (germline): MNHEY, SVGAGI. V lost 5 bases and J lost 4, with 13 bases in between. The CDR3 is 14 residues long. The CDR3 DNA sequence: TGTGCCAGCAGTCAGATACTTGGGGCAGATACGCAGTATTTT. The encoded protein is CASSQILGADTQYF.

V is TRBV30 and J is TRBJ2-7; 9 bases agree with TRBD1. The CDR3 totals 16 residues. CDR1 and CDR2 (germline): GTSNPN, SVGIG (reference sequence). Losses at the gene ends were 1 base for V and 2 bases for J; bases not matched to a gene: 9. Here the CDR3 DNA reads TGTGCCTGGAGTGGGAGGACAGGGGCCAGCACCTACGAGCAGTACTTC. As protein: CAWSGRTGASTYEQYF.

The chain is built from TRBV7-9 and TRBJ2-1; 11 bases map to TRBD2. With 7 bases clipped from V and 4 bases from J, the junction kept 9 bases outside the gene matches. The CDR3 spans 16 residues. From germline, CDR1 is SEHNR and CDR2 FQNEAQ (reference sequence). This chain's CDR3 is CASNEQGTSGYNEQFF. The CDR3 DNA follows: TGTGCCAGCAACGAACAGGGGACTAGCGGTTACAATGAGCAGTTCTTC.